This T cell receptor beta chain was profiled in a study of blood T cells in healthy people across ages (dated by TCRdb to between 2015 and 2016). Looking at the study overall: Template switching captured roughly one uniquely barcoded TCR beta cDNA molecule per two T cells in model experiments. Using deep sequencing normalized with unique cDNA molecular identifiers, the study measured how TCR beta repertoire diversity changes with age. Donors were grouped into four age groups: young (average roughly 15 years), middle-aged (approximately 41), aged (roughly 62) and long-lived (less than 85). Donors of different ages were randomly distributed across sequencing lanes to avoid experimental bias. Two additional independent replicas of 1 million unique cDNA reads from the same blood draw were analyzed for two donors (one aged 18 to 29 and one aged 80 or older). Overall results and qualifications from the work: There was a strong correlation between observed TCR beta diversity and the percentage of naive T cells measured by flow cytometry. Because the CMV infection status of the donors was unknown, age-related changes in expanded clonotypes may potentially have been confounded. The long-lived group showed more naive CD4+ T cells, fewer expanded clones and increased TCR diversity than the aged group, suggesting age selection. Observed TCR beta diversity per million T cells fell roughly linearly with age, and a significant reduction was already apparent by age roughly 40. Total diversity estimates from one million sequenced T cells were considered lower bounds and underestimates. Since profiling was done on bulk unsorted PBMCs, naive and antigen-experienced compartments could not be conclusively compared.

This clonotype was observed a few times. The antigen it recognizes is unknown. Per-base qualities were not stored, and no clone one base away is much larger. V is cut by 4 bases and J by 2 bases, and the space between the germline ends is 9 bases. Reading from cysteine to phenylalanine, the CDR3 counts 14 amino acids. Kept here is only the CDR3 DNA, which spans 42 bases and is read in frame from base 1. Donors were under 40 systemically healthy Caucasian individuals from Russia aged roughly 6 to 90 years. Each donor gave approximately 9.3 milliliters of peripheral blood, collected into EDTA-treated Vacutainer tubes. Ficoll-Paque density-gradient centrifugation was used to isolate PBMCs, with at least 7 million per sample. Trizol reagent was used to extract total RNA from PBMCs, with at least 6 micrograms per sample. Naive CD45RAhigh/CD27high T cell percentages were measured by flow cytometry on a PBMC aliquot from every donor.

Library construction relied on 5' RACE. The sample was run on an Illumina HiSeq 2500. A second PCR of about 7 to 12 cycles was run with a J-beta primer mix and a sample-barcoded 5' primer. Each TCR beta cDNA molecule received a unique molecular identifier from a template-switch 5' adaptor carrying 12 random nucleotides. At least 2.5 million CDR3-containing paired-end reads were obtained from each sample. First-strand cDNA synthesis was performed from all RNA using the Mint cDNA synthesis kit, with priming by a TRBC-specific oligonucleotide. After uracil-DNA glycosylase treatment, a first 18-cycle PCR used universal primers M1SS and BC2_uni_R on all cDNA. The authors processed their data as follows. For normalization, 1 million high-quality reads, each with a distinct molecular identifier, were randomly selected from each sample. Reads with shared molecular identifiers were discarded instead of being binned into consensus sequences. MiTCR, with a Q25 quality threshold and the strictest error-elimination algorithm, was used for CDR3 identification, clonotype clustering and error correction. A nonparametric unseen species model with Euler transformation was used to estimate lower-bound total TCR beta diversity. Through fastp at Q25 and MiXCR, TCRdb rebuilt clones from the public reads, retaining in-frame beta chains. Here each entry gathers all rows of one CDR3 protein and keeps the most common genes and DNA. Here the V and J calls rest on TCRdb's processing, not on the authors' analysis. Across this sample there are some 750,000 distinct CDR3 sequences, with about a fifth seen only once. Clones ranked in the top ten supply roughly 22% of the sample.

This chain is built from TRBV12-3 or TRBV12-4 and TRBJ1-5, and perhaps TRBD1 as D gene, on 6 matching bases. The material sequenced was blood. This TCR was sampled from a man aged 70-80 years in good health. The DNA sequence reads TGTGCCAGCAGTTCAGGGGATGGCAATCAGCCCCAGCATTTT. Its translation reads: CASSSGDGNQPQHF.